This TCR beta chain originates from a study of kidney transplant recipient with SARS-CoV-2 infection (dated by TCRdb to the early 2020s). The time point label on this specimen signifies: pre-pandemic baseline sample and day 111 after first positive SARS-CoV-2 test. The data were produced on an Illumina MiSeq. Profiling of the peripheral T cell repertoire targeted human TCRbeta genes. The study's processing was this. Beta-binomial modelling was applied to test for differential clonotype abundance so that variability over time was accounted for. Clonotypes that had expanded were screened against the ImmuneCODE reference database of SARS-CoV-2-associated TCRs and mapped onto regions of the viral genome. Additional analyses of the repertoire looked at TRBV gene usage, CDR3 length, CDR3 amino acid overlap between time points, clonotype abundance distributions and Jaccard similarity. The public reads were reanalyzed by TCRdb: fastp trimming at Q25, MiXCR alignment, in-frame beta chains only. Duplicate CDR3 protein sequences are folded into a single record with the most common DNA and genes. TCRdb assigned the V and J calls; the authors' analysis was not used. Within this sample are approximately 250,000 distinct CDR3 sequences, with around 26% of them counted one time only. Of the sample, roughly 7% falls within the top ten clones.

For this chain, trimming is 3 bases at the V end and 6 bases at the J end, and the number of junction bases without a gene match is 6. The cysteine opens and the phenylalanine closes a CDR3 of 13 amino acids. The retained sequence is limited to the CDR3, 39 bases, with the frame set at the first base. The germline V gene (reference sequence) supplies CDR1 DFQATT and CDR2 SNEGSKA. With regard to this clonotype: Its antigen target is currently unknown. A much larger clonotype is one base distant, so this may be a read error.

Recombination linked TRBV20-1 to TRBJ1-2, with 8 junctional bases fitting TRBD1. The receptor comes from a male patient in his thirties who had COVID-19 and was a kidney transplant recipient. Some T cells may have been brought in with the graft after a transplant. The sample in question was a blood sample, obtained at baseline and on day 111 from a kidney transplant recipient. The CDR3 corresponds to CSARNTGGHGYTF. The sequence in DNA is TGCAGTGCTAGGAATACAGGGGGGCATGGCTACACCTTC.